The 25 T cell receptor beta chains below were found in one sample sequenced in a study of CD8 T cells in Susac syndrome. RNA in amounts of 0.5 to 1 ug was reverse transcribed with random hexamers. TCRdb analysed the immunoSEQ multiplex PCR reads with MiXCR anew, one entry per CDR3 protein. Of approximately 300,000 distinct CDR3 sequences listed, about 88% are singletons. Sequencing was performed on CD8+ T cells from PBMCs. The receptors here all came from a human donor with multiple sclerosis.

V gene TRBV19 combines with J gene TRBJ2-6, with D possibly called TRBD1 or TRBD2 (5 bases each). With 6 bases removed from V and 1 base from J, the gap between germline ends came to 13 bases. Germline V CDR1 and CDR2: LNHDA, SQIVND (reference sequence). There are 16 residues in the CDR3. CDR3 coding DNA: TGTGCCAGTAGCTGGGGACGTAGGTCTGGGGCCAACGTCCTGACTTTC. Translating it yields CASSWGRRSGANVLTF.

The chain is built from TRBV20-1 and TRBJ2-7; D perhaps matches TRBD2 (6 bases). Germline CDR1 reads DFQATT; CDR2 reads SNEGSKA (reference sequence). CDR3 size: 15 residues. With 5 bases removed from V and 4 bases from J, the gap between germline ends came to 21 bases. CDR3 residues: CSAPLREAPWYEQYF. DNA for the CDR3: TGCAGTGCTCCTCTCAGGGAGGCCCCTTGGTACGAGCAGTACTTC.

V usage is TRBV5-1 and J usage is TRBJ2-3, with D unclear. The V end lost 4 bases, the J end lost 0 bases, and 15 bases lay between the germline ends. Germline lookup yields CDR1 SGHRS and CDR2 YFSETQ. The CDR3 runs to 16 residues. The CDR3 reads CASSVWPRSSTDTQYF. The CDR3 DNA follows: TGCGCCAGCAGCGTATGGCCCAGATCTAGCACAGATACGCAGTATTTT.

The chain recombines TRBV5-1 with TRBJ2-1, with 8 bases lining up with TRBD2. CDR1 and CDR2 from the germline V gene are SGHRS and YFSETQ. This CDR3 has 16 residues. J lost 2 bases, V lost 0 bases, and 4 bases had no gene match. The CDR3 nucleotides read TGCGCCAGCAGCTTGGGACTAGCGTCCACCTACAATGAGCAGTTCTTC. Translation: CASSLGLASTYNEQFF. Complete variable domain (other parts from reference TRBV5-1 and TRBJ2-1): KAGVTQTPRYLIKTRGQQVTLSCSPISGHRSVSWYQQTPGQGLQFLFEYFSETQRNKGNFPGRFSGRQFSNSRSEMNVSTLELGDSALYLCASSLGLASTYNEQFFGPGTRLTVL.

This rearrangement joins TRBV9 to TRBJ2-7, with a possible D match to TRBD2 (5 bases). CDR3 length: 14 residues. Trimming took 4 bases from V and 5 from J, leaving 16 bases between them. CDR1 is SGDLS, CDR2 YYNGEE, per germline. CDR3 residues: CASSLGGPVDEQYF. The CDR3 DNA reads TGTGCCAGCAGCCTAGGCGGGCCGGTGGACGAGCAGTACTTC.

The CDR3 DNA sequence: TGTGCTAGTGGCCCAGGACAGGGGGGATCCTACAATGAGCAGTTCTTC. It translates to CASGPGQGGSYNEQFF. This chain uses TRBV12-5 with TRBJ2-1; 10 nucleotides line up with TRBD1. J gave up 1 base and V 6 bases, and 6 bases lay outside the gene matches. CDR3 length: 16 amino acids. Germline values: CDR1 LGHNT, CDR2 FRNRAP.

The rearrangement joins TRBV20-1 to TRBJ2-7; perhaps D is TRBD1 or TRBD2 (5 bases each). There are 15 residues in the CDR3. Germline values: CDR1 DFQATT, CDR2 SNEGSKA (reference sequence). V was clipped by 0 bases and J by 2 bases, with 14 bases between them. The CDR3 region is CSAREDEGQAYEQYF. The CDR3 DNA reads TGCAGTGCTAGAGAAGATGAGGGGCAGGCCTACGAGCAGTACTTC.

The genes are TRBV27 and TRBJ2-2; 9 positions agree with TRBD1. Germline CDR1 and CDR2: MNHEY and SMNVEV (reference sequence). This CDR3 contains 16 residues. The trim removed 5 bases at V and 5 bases at J, leaving 9 bases unmatched. CDR3 region: CASSLYRDRVTGELFF. CDR3 in DNA: TGTGCCAGCAGTCTGTACCGGGACAGGGTAACCGGGGAGCTGTTTTTT.

This clonotype was seen once. This rearrangement joins TRBV20-1 to TRBJ2-7; 10 nucleotides match TRBD1. The V segment lost 6 bases and the J segment 2 bases; nucleotides outside the gene matches: 19. The CDR3 sequence is 18 residues long. Germline V gene data show CDR1 as DFQATT and CDR2 as SNEGSKA (reference sequence). CDR3 protein: CSAPRGTGALFPAYEQYF. Here the CDR3 DNA reads TGCAGTGCCCCACGAGGGACAGGGGCCCTTTTTCCGGCCTACGAGCAGTACTTC.

This chain connects TRBV30 to TRBJ1-5; D might be TRBD1 (5 bases). There are 15 residues in the CDR3. Germline CDR1 is GTSNPN and CDR2 is SVGIG (reference sequence). The V gene lost 5 bases and the J gene lost 8 bases, with 22 bases spanning the gap. As DNA, the CDR3 is TGTGCCTGGGACGAAGGGGTAGGGGAACTAAAGCCCCAGCATTTT. It codes for CAWDEGVGELKPQHF.

This clonotype has only one observation. The genes are TRBV6-2 or TRBV6-3 and TRBJ2-5; no clear D. The CDR3 covers 15 residues. The V and J ends lost 1 base and 4 bases respectively, with 13 bases between them. Germline CDR1 MNHEY, CDR2 SVGEGT. CDR3 DNA sequence: TGTGCCAGCAGTTACTTAGGCCTCGCGAGAGAGACCCAGTACTTC. It translates to CASSYLGLARETQYF.

The chain is built from TRBV20-1 and TRBJ2-1; 10 positions agree with TRBD2. Germline-derived CDR1 and CDR2 are DFQATT and SNEGSKA (reference sequence). The CDR3 sequence is 16 residues long. V was clipped by 8 bases and J by 6 bases; unmatched bases: 16. The CDR3: CSTLGTPGLASNEQFF. The CDR3 region has the DNA TGCAGTACCCTTGGGACCCCGGGACTAGCGTCCAATGAGCAGTTCTTC.

This clonotype was observed a single time. This sequence joins TRBV15 and TRBJ2-2; D unclear. Trimming shortened V by 1 base and J by 0 bases, and 15 bases separated the two germline ends. The CDR3 loop spans 18 amino acids. Germline V lookup: CDR1 LNHNV, CDR2 YYDKDF (reference sequence). This CDR3 reads CATSRAPPEISNTGELFF. The CDR3 nucleotides read TGTGCCACCAGCAGAGCCCCCCCAGAGATCTCGAACACCGGGGAGCTGTTTTTT.

The rearrangement joins TRBV20-1 to TRBJ2-2; no clear D. The V end lost 2 bases, the J end lost 5 bases, and 12 bases lay between the germline ends. CDR1 is DFQATT and CDR2 is SNEGSKA in the germline V gene (reference sequence). The CDR3 runs 14 residues. The chain's CDR3 is CSARSPLETGELFF. The CDR3 region has the DNA TGCAGTGCTAGATCGCCTCTGGAGACCGGGGAGCTGTTTTTT.

This chain connects TRBV6-1 to TRBJ2-3, with 10 bases that match TRBD2. Germline values: CDR1 MNHNS, CDR2 SASEGT. This CDR3 has 16 amino acids. The trim removed 2 bases at V and 1 base at J, leaving 3 bases unmatched. CDR3 coding DNA: TGTGCCAGCAGTGAATCAGCGGGAGGGGGCACAGATACGCAGTATTTT. This sequence encodes CASSESAGGGTDTQYF.

The rearrangement joins TRBV30 to TRBJ2-7, with D possibly TRBD1 on 5 matching bases. Trimming removed 2 bases from V and 4 bases from J, with 12 bases in between. The germline CDR1 and CDR2 sequences are GTSNPN and SVGIG (reference sequence). This CDR3 spans 13 amino acids. DNA for the CDR3: TGTGCCTGGAGTTCAGGGCCCCCATACGAGCAGTACTTC. As protein: CAWSSGPPYEQYF. Complete variable domain (other parts from reference TRBV30 and TRBJ2-7): SQTIHQWPATLVQPVGSPLSLECTVEGTSNPNLYWYRQAAGRGLQLLFYSVGIGQISSEVPQNLSASRPQDRQFILSSKKLLLSDSGFYLCAWSSGPPYEQYFGPGTRLTVT.

The CDR3: CASSPRDRGEVEQFF. DNA for the CDR3: TGTGCCAGCAGCCCCCGGGACAGGGGAGAGGTTGAGCAGTTCTTC. This rearrangement joins TRBV7-9 to TRBJ2-1; TRBD1 matches 10 bases. J was trimmed by 9 bases and V by 5 bases; bases with no gene match: 10. This CDR3 has 15 residues. From germline, CDR1 is SEHNR and CDR2 FQNEAQ (reference sequence).

The J gene is TRBJ2-1, the V gene TRBV19, with TRBD1 matching over 9 bases. The CDR3 length is 14 residues. With 3 bases clipped from V and 9 bases from J, the junction kept 6 bases outside the gene matches. The V gene's germline CDR1 is LNHDA and CDR2 SQIVND (reference sequence). The chain's CDR3 is CASSMGQGPPEQFF. CDR3 DNA: TGTGCCAGTAGTATGGGACAGGGACCCCCTGAGCAGTTCTTC.

This sequence joins TRBV27 and TRBJ1-2; TRBD1 might be the D (6 bases). Germline values: CDR1 MNHEY, CDR2 SMNVEV (reference sequence). The CDR3 is made up of 15 amino acids. Trimming took off 5 bases at V and 5 bases at J, with 18 bases between the two ends. CDR3 in DNA: TGTGCCAGCAGTCCGTACAGGGACCCAGTTTATGGCTACACCTTC. It codes for CASSPYRDPVYGYTF.

This chain uses TRBV27 with TRBJ2-6; tentatively, D is TRBD1 (5 bases). Germline values: CDR1 MNHEY, CDR2 SMNVEV (reference sequence). V was cut by 4 bases and J by 0 bases, with 13 bases left in between. The CDR3 is 17 amino acids. The CDR3 DNA reads TGTGCCAGCAGTTCATCCCAGGGTGGCTCTGGGGCCAACGTCCTGACTTTC. Translated: CASSSSQGGSGANVLTF.

V usage is TRBV2 and J usage is TRBJ1-1; no reliable D call. The germline CDR1 and CDR2 sequences are SNHLY and FYNNEI. The CDR3 contains 11 residues. With 8 bases removed from V and 9 bases from J, the gap between germline ends came to 13 bases. CDR3 sequence reads: CASVFTEQAFF. For the CDR3, the DNA is TGTGCCAGCGTCTTTACAGAACAAGCTTTCTTT.

The chain employs TRBV7-9 and TRBJ2-7, with TRBD2 identical over 8 bases. Germline-derived CDR1 and CDR2 are SEHNR and FQNEAQ (reference sequence). This CDR3 region has 16 residues. The trim removed 4 bases at V and 2 bases at J, leaving 10 bases unmatched. The CDR3 reads CASSSAPGLGTYEQYF. The DNA of the CDR3 is TGTGCCAGCAGCTCCGCTCCGGGACTAGGGACCTACGAGCAGTACTTC.

The chain is built from TRBV6-5 and TRBJ2-3; 12 bases map to TRBD2. Trimming removed 0 bases from V and 0 bases from J; junction bases left unmatched: 4. CDR3 length equals 18 residues. The germline V gene encodes CDR1 MNHEY and CDR2 SVGAGI. The CDR3 sequence is CASSYSTGLAGSTDTQYF. In nucleotides, the CDR3 is TGTGCCAGCAGTTACTCAACCGGACTAGCGGGGAGCACAGATACGCAGTATTTT.

The chain uses TRBV28 and TRBJ2-2; the match to TRBD1 covers 8 bases. There are 15 residues in the CDR3. Germline assignment: CDR1 MDHEN and CDR2 SYDVKM. V gave up 4 bases and J gave up 4 bases; unmatched junction bases: 5. The CDR3 sequence is CASSSRGQVTGELFF. The DNA of the CDR3 is TGTGCCAGCAGTTCCAGGGGGCAGGTCACCGGGGAGCTGTTTTTT.

The gene calls are TRBV6-1 and TRBJ2-7, with TRBD1 as a possible D gene (6 bases). The germline gives CDR1 MNHNS, CDR2 SASEGT. CDR3 length equals 14 residues. V gave up 3 bases and J gave up 2 bases, with 11 bases separating them. The CDR3 protein is CASSDPGHPYEQYF. The DNA for the CDR3 is TGTGCCAGCAGTGATCCGGGACACCCCTACGAGCAGTACTTC.